This passage covers 30 T cell receptor beta chains from one sample sequenced in a study of cytomegalovirus exposure and HLA in healthy donors. Generated by immunoSEQ multiplex PCR, the TCRdb table keeps only in-frame clones and is missing some. The table lists some 180,000 clones, roughly nine tenths of them singletons. Sequencing input: PBMCs. These receptors all stem from a man aged 25-45 years in good health and CMV-seropositive.

This sequence joins TRBV30 and TRBJ2-1, with 8 bases lining up with TRBD1. V was pared by 2 bases and J by 9 bases, with 15 bases of the junction left unmatched. Germline V gene sequence: CDR1 GTSNPN, CDR2 SVGIG (reference sequence). The CDR3 is 16 residues long. As DNA, the CDR3 is TGTGCCTGGAGTAGCAGGGGGCCGGTTACGGGTGGTGAGCAGTTCTTC. It specifies CAWSSRGPVTGGEQFF. Full variable domain (outside the CDR3, taken from reference TRBV30 and TRBJ2-1): SQTIHQWPATLVQPVGSPLSLECTVEGTSNPNLYWYRQAAGRGLQLLFYSVGIGQISSEVPQNLSASRPQDRQFILSSKKLLLSDSGFYLCAWSSRGPVTGGEQFFGPGTRLTVL.

V gene TRBV14 combines with J gene TRBJ2-7; 7 bases are a match to TRBD2. V dropped 4 bases and J dropped 1; count of bases not matched to a gene: 4. This CDR3 spans 14 amino acids. Germline lookup yields CDR1 SGHDN and CDR2 FVKESK. CDR3 sequence (DNA): TGTGCCAGCAGCCTTACAGCGGGATCCTACGAGCAGTACTTC. Amino acids: CASSLTAGSYEQYF.

This clone was found once. The CDR3 DNA reads TGTGCCACCAGCAGAGAAGATACCGTGCCACTAACCCAGATAGTGGGCTACACCTTC. It encodes CATSREDTVPLTQIVGYTF. The chain links TRBV15 to TRBJ1-2, with D hard to call. CDR3 length equals 19 residues. V lost 0 bases and J lost 8, with 28 bases in between. Germline CDR1 LNHNV, CDR2 YYDKDF (reference sequence).

The chain has TRBV27 and TRBJ2-7; maybe TRBD1 (6 bases). Germline CDR1 and CDR2: MNHEY and SMNVEV (reference sequence). This CDR3 contains 14 residues. V was clipped by 3 bases and J by 3 bases, with 12 bases between them. The CDR3 here is CASSFRGSVYEQYF. The DNA of the CDR3 is TGTGCCAGCAGTTTCAGGGGATCCGTCTACGAGCAGTACTTC.

This chain connects TRBV6-5 to TRBJ1-5, with 9 bases fitting TRBD1. The CDR3 has 14 residues. The junction had 6 bases not matched to a gene; V was cut back by 5 bases and J by 7 bases. Germline values: CDR1 MNHEY, CDR2 SVGAGI. The CDR3 region has the DNA TGTGCCAGCAGTAAGGGACAGGGAAACCAGCCCCAGCATTTT. Translating gives CASSKGQGNQPQHF.

V gene TRBV14 combines with J gene TRBJ1-1; unclear D gene. Germline V gives CDR1 SGHDN, CDR2 FVKESK. The V gene lost 4 bases and the J gene lost 2 bases, with 8 bases spanning the gap. CDR3 length: 13 amino acids. The CDR3 loop is CASSPYRNTEAFF. The CDR3 coding sequence is TGTGCCAGCAGCCCATATCGAAACACTGAAGCTTTCTTT.

This chain connects TRBV11-3 to TRBJ2-7, with D tentatively TRBD1 (6 bases). V was cut by 1 base and J by 0 bases, with 13 bases left in between. Germline-derived CDR1 and CDR2 are SGHNT and YENEEA. The CDR3 sequence is 16 residues long. In nucleotides, the CDR3 is TGTGCCAGCAGCTTAGGGTTCAGGGGATCCTCCTACGAGCAGTACTTC. It is translated as CASSLGFRGSSYEQYF.

The V gene is TRBV28, the J gene TRBJ2-1; 11 positions agree with TRBD2. CDR3 length: 14 residues. Germline lookup yields CDR1 MDHEN and CDR2 SYDVKM. Unmatched junction bases numbered 10, after V lost 7 bases and J lost 11 bases. The CDR3 is CASTPDRTSGQQFF. The CDR3 coding sequence is TGTGCCAGCACCCCGGACCGGACTAGCGGGCAGCAGTTCTTC.

The rearrangement links TRBV28 to TRBJ2-1; TRBD1 agrees at 8 bases. The germline V gene has CDR1 MDHEN and CDR2 SYDVKM. J gave up 6 bases and V 4 bases, and 5 bases lay outside the gene matches. The CDR3 is 14 residues long. Here the CDR3 reads CASSSLDRANEQFF. The CDR3 nucleotides are TGTGCCAGCAGTTCCCTGGACAGGGCCAATGAGCAGTTCTTC.

In its sample, this clone was seen once. This chain links TRBV7-2 with TRBJ2-3; D possibly corresponds to TRBD2 (6 bases). V was clipped by 1 base and J by 2 bases, with 10 bases between them. Germline CDR1 reads SGHTA; CDR2 reads FQGNSA. This CDR3 comprises 15 residues. The CDR3 is CASSLVLATTDTQYF. CDR3 sequence (DNA): TGTGCCAGCAGCTTAGTACTAGCCACCACAGATACGCAGTATTTT.

CDR3 sequence: CSVAILAGGGANIQYF. The CDR3 nucleotides are TGCAGCGTTGCTATTTTGGCGGGAGGTGGCGCGAACATTCAGTACTTC. The chain joins TRBV29-1 to TRBJ2-4; 8 bases line up with TRBD2. With V trimmed by 4 bases and J by 7 bases, 15 bases remained unmatched. This CDR3 contains 16 residues. The germline V gene encodes CDR1 SQVTM and CDR2 ANQGSEA.

The genes are TRBV5-1 and TRBJ2-1; 7 bases map to TRBD2. Germline V gene sequence: CDR1 SGHRS, CDR2 YFSETQ. The CDR3 contains 15 residues. Trimming took 4 bases from V and 3 from J; bases not matched to a gene: 7. The CDR3 sequence: CASSDARGDYNEQFF. The CDR3 DNA sequence: TGCGCCAGCAGCGACGCCCGGGGGGACTACAATGAGCAGTTCTTC.

The chain joins TRBV5-4 to TRBJ2-1, with TRBD2 matching 11 bases. Germline-derived CDR1 and CDR2 are SGHNT and YYREEE (reference sequence). J lost 3 bases, V lost 4 bases, and 9 bases had no gene match. The CDR3 spans 17 residues. CDR3 sequence reads: CASSLNVAGGVYNEQFF. DNA for the CDR3: TGTGCCAGCAGCCTGAACGTAGCGGGGGGGGTCTACAATGAGCAGTTCTTC.

This chain connects TRBV28 to TRBJ2-7; 7 positions agree with TRBD2. After removal of 5 bases from V and 3 bases from J, the junction contained 10 bases not matched to a gene. The CDR3 is 15 residues long. Germline lookup yields CDR1 MDHEN and CDR2 SYDVKM. CDR3 loop: CASSLRAGVGYEQYF. The CDR3 bases are TGTGCCAGCAGTCTAAGGGCGGGAGTGGGCTACGAGCAGTACTTC.

The V call is TRBV27, the J call TRBJ2-7, with D possibly matching TRBD1 (5 bases). The CDR3 is 11 residues long. Germline CDR1 and CDR2: MNHEY and SMNVEV (reference sequence). V was shortened by 10 bases and J by 7 bases, with 14 bases between the two germline ends. The chain's CDR3 is CATIWGGEQYF. Written as DNA, the CDR3 is TGTGCCACCATATGGGGCGGTGAGCAGTACTTC.

V is TRBV30 and J is TRBJ2-3, with D perhaps being TRBD1 or TRBD2 (6 bases each). Germline CDR1 GTSNPN, CDR2 SVGIG (reference sequence). The CDR3 totals 13 residues. The germline V and J ends were trimmed by 1 base and 2 bases, with 7 bases remaining between them. CDR3 DNA sequence: TGTGCCTGGAGTGGGGGGGCCACAGATACGCAGTATTTT. Protein: CAWSGGATDTQYF.

This clone was observed a few times. V usage is TRBV10-2 and J usage is TRBJ2-3; 15 bases line up with TRBD2. Germline loops: CDR1 WSHSY, CDR2 SAAADI. V shed 2 bases, J shed 5 bases, and the junction held 17 bases outside the gene matches. The CDR3 totals 21 residues. The CDR3 region is CASSEVGTVGLAGGQGDTQYF. Here the CDR3 DNA reads TGCGCCAGCAGTGAGGTCGGAACTGTTGGACTAGCGGGGGGGCAGGGAGATACGCAGTATTTT.

The chain carries TRBV9 and TRBJ2-2, with 7 bases lining up with TRBD2. The germline CDR1 and CDR2 sequences are SGDLS and YYNGEE. The CDR3 sequence is 15 residues long. V shed 4 bases and J 6 bases; nucleotides not matched to a gene: 9. This CDR3 reads CASSSRTRLAGELFF. The DNA of the CDR3 is TGTGCCAGCAGCTCCCGGACTAGATTGGCCGGGGAGCTGTTTTTT.

The genes are TRBV28 and TRBJ2-7, with TRBD2 matching over 8 bases. The CDR3 is 15 residues long. The ends lost 5 bases at V and 0 bases at J; junction bases unmatched: 6. Per germline, CDR1 MDHEN and CDR2 SYDVKM. CDR3 sequence: CASSAATSDSYEQYF. CDR3 sequence (DNA): TGTGCCAGCAGTGCCGCGACTAGCGACTCCTACGAGCAGTACTTC.

This rearrangement joins TRBV5-1 to TRBJ2-1, with a weak D call TRBD1 (5 bases). Trimming removed 3 bases from V and 4 bases from J, with 8 bases in between. This CDR3 region has 13 residues. Germline CDR1 reads SGHRS; CDR2 reads YFSETQ. The CDR3: CASSSTDYNEQFF. Written as DNA, the CDR3 is TGCGCCAGCAGCTCGACAGATTACAATGAGCAGTTCTTC.

The chain joins TRBV2 to TRBJ1-4; D not certain. CDR1 is SNHLY and CDR2 is FYNNEI in the germline V gene. This CDR3 is 15 amino acids long. V lost 6 bases and J 1 base, leaving 12 bases between the germline ends. The DNA for the CDR3 is TGTGCCAGCAGCGGAAGCCAAAGAACTAATGAAAAACTGTTTTTT. The encoded protein is CASSGSQRTNEKLFF.

V usage is TRBV29-1 and J usage is TRBJ2-3, with TRBD1 matching over 9 bases. The CDR3 contains 13 residues. V trimming: 5 bases; J trimming: 5 bases; junction bases outside the gene matches: 5. Germline CDR1 reads SQVTM; CDR2 reads ANQGSEA. The CDR3 DNA reads as TGCAGCGTTCCGGGACAGGGAGGAGATACGCAGTATTTT. Its translation is CSVPGQGGDTQYF.

V gene TRBV2 combines with J gene TRBJ1-5; 8 nucleotides align to TRBD1. Germline loops: CDR1 SNHLY, CDR2 FYNNEI. The CDR3 is 13 amino acids. Trimming cost V 9 bases and J 7 bases; bases outside gene matches: 8. In nucleotides, the CDR3 is TGTGCCAGGGGGGCAGGGGGCGGCCAGCCCCAGCATTTT. It is translated as CARGAGGGQPQHF.

The gene calls are TRBV7-9 and TRBJ1-2; D ambiguous. The CDR3 covers 14 residues. Germline V gene lookup returns CDR1 SEHNR and CDR2 FQNEAQ (reference sequence). V dropped 1 base and J dropped 4 bases, with 10 bases sitting between them. CDR3 in amino acids: CASSLGGRGYGYTF. CDR3 DNA: TGTGCCAGCAGCTTAGGGGGTCGGGGCTATGGCTACACCTTC. Filled out from reference TRBV7-9 and TRBJ1-2, the complete variable domain reads DTGVSQNPRHKITKRGQNVTFRCDPISEHNRLYWYRQTLGQGPEFLTYFQNEAQLEKSRLLSDRFSAERPKGSFSTLEIQRTEQGDSAMYLCASSLGGRGYGYTFGSGTRLTVV.

The J gene is TRBJ1-2, the V gene TRBV25-1, with unresolved D. The germline V gene encodes CDR1 MGHDK and CDR2 SYGVNS. Trimming removed 7 bases from V and 6 bases from J, with 21 bases in between. The length of the CDR3 is 15 residues. Written as DNA, the CDR3 is TGTGCCAGCACCTCCCGGCTTGCAGGAACAAATGGCTACACCTTC. This encodes CASTSRLAGTNGYTF.

This clone came up a few times. The chain recombines TRBV19 with TRBJ1-1; D uncertain. The CDR3 sequence is 14 residues long. Trimming stripped 6 bases from V and 4 bases from J, with 15 bases between. Germline CDR1 is LNHDA and CDR2 is SQIVND (reference sequence). The CDR3 sequence: CASRLLDLSTEAFF. Here the CDR3 DNA reads TGTGCCAGTAGACTTCTGGACCTGAGCACTGAAGCTTTCTTT.

This chain links TRBV28 with TRBJ2-3; D ambiguous. With 4 bases removed from V and 7 bases from J, the gap between germline ends came to 18 bases. This CDR3 region has 15 residues. Per the germline V gene, CDR1 is MDHEN and CDR2 is SYDVKM. CDR3 amino acids: CASSSPSQNFNTQYF. In DNA, the CDR3 is TGTGCCAGCAGTTCTCCTTCGCAGAATTTCAATACGCAGTATTTT.

This chain connects TRBV7-3 to TRBJ1-1; D perhaps matches TRBD1 (5 bases). Germline values: CDR1 SGHTA, CDR2 FQGTGA. This CDR3 is built from 15 residues. Deletions cut 5 bases from V and 1 base from J, with 14 bases between. The chain's CDR3 is CASSPSRGTNTEAFF. The DNA of the CDR3 is TGTGCCAGCAGCCCCAGCCGGGGGACGAACACTGAAGCTTTCTTT.

About this clone: Since the CDR3 does not end with the conserved phenylalanine or tryptophan, this likely comes from a read error. It is unclear where the CDR3 begins or ends on the DNA, so no DNA is shown, and the CDR3 is as TCRdb lists it. The chain has TRBV19 and TRBJ2-4; whether TRBD2, the table's D call, matches the DNA was not checked. The CDR3 has 8 amino acids, counting both end residues. The V gene's germline CDR1 is LNHDA and CDR2 SQIVND (reference sequence). The CDR3 here is CASSIDPG.

The gene calls are TRBV18 and TRBJ2-3, with TRBD1 matching over 7 bases. The CDR3 length is 16 residues. The V segment lost 0 bases and the J segment 5 bases; nucleotides outside the gene matches: 8. Germline-derived CDR1 and CDR2 are KGHSH and LQKENI. CDR3 residues: CASSPPSTGLRDTQYF. DNA of the CDR3: TGTGCCAGCTCACCACCTTCGACAGGGTTAAGAGATACGCAGTATTTT.